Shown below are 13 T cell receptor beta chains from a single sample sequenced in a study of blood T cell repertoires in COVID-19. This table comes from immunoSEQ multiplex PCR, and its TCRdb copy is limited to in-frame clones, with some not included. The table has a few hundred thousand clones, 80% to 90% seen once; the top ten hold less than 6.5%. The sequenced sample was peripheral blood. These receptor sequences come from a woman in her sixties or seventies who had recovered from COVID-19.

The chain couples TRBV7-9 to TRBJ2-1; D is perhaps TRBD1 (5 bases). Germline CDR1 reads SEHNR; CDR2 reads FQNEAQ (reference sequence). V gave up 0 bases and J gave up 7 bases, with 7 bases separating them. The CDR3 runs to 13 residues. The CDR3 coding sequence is TGTGCCAGCAGCTTAGCGTCAGGGAATGAGCAGTTCTTC. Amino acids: CASSLASGNEQFF.

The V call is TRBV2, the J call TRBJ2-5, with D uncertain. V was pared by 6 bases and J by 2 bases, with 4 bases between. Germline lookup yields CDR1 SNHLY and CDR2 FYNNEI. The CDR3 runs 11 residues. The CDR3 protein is CASSNQETQYF. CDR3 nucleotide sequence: TGTGCCAGCAGCAATCAAGAGACCCAGTACTTC.

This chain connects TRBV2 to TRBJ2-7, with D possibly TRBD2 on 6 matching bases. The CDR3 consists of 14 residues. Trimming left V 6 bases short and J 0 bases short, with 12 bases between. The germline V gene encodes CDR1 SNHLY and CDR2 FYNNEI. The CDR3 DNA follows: TGTGCCAGCAGAGGGAGGACTAACTCCTACGAGCAGTACTTC. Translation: CASRGRTNSYEQYF.

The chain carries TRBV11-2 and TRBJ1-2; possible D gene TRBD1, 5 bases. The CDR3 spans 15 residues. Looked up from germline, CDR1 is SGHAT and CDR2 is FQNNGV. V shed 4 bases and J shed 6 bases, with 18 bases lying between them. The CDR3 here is CASSSRRGDLDGYTF. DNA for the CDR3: TGTGCCAGCAGCTCGCGGCGGGGCGACCTTGATGGCTACACCTTC.

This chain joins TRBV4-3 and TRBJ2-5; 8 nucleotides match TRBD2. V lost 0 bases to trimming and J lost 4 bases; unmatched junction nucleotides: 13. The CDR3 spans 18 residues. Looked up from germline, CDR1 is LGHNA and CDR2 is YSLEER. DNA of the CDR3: TGCGCCAGCAGCCAAGAGCTCCCGGGGGGGCGGGGAGGAGAGACCCAGTACTTC. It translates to CASSQELPGGRGGETQYF.

The CDR3 here is CASSTDSQETQYF. The CDR3 DNA is TGTGCCAGCAGCACGGACAGTCAAGAGACCCAGTACTTC. This sequence joins TRBV7-9 and TRBJ2-5; TRBD1 might be the D (6 bases). Deletions cut 5 bases from V and 2 bases from J, with 9 bases between. The CDR3 has 13 residues. Germline loops: CDR1 SEHNR, CDR2 FQNEAQ (reference sequence).

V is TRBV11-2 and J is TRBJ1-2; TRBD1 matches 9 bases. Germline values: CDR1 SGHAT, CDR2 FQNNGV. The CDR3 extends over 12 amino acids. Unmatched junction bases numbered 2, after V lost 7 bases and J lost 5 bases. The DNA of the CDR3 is TGTGCCAGCACCGACAGGGGGTATGGCTACACCTTC. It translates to CASTDRGYGYTF.

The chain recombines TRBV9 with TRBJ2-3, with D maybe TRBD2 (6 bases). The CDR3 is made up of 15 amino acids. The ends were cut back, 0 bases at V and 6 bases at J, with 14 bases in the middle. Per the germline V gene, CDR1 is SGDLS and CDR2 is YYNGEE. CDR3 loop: CASSVGPSVADTQYF. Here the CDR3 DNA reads TGTGCCAGCAGCGTAGGGCCTAGCGTTGCCGATACGCAGTATTTT.

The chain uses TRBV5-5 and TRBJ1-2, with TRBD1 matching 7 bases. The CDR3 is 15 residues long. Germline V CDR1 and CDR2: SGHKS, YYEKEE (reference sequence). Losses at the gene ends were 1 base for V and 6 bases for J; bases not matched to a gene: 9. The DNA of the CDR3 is TGTGCCAGCAGCTTGAGGCAACAGGGGTTCGATGGCTACACCTTC. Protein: CASSLRQQGFDGYTF.

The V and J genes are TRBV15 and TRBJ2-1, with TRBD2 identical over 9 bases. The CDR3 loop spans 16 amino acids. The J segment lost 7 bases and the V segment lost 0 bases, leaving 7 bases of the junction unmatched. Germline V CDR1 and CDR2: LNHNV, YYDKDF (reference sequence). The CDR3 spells CATSRDRAGGQNEQFF. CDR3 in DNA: TGTGCCACCAGCAGAGATCGGGCGGGGGGGCAAAATGAGCAGTTCTTC.

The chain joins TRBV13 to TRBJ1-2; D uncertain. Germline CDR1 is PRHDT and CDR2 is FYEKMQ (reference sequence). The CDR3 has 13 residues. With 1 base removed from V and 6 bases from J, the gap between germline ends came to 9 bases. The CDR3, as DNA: TGTGCCAGCAGCTTAGAGAGGAAGGATGGCTACACCTTC. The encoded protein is CASSLERKDGYTF. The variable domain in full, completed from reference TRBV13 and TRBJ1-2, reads AAGVIQSPRHLIKEKRETATLKCYPIPRHDTVYWYQQGPGQDPQFLISFYEKMQSDKGSIPDRFSAQQFSDYHSELNMSSLELGDSALYFCASSLERKDGYTFGSGTRLTVV.

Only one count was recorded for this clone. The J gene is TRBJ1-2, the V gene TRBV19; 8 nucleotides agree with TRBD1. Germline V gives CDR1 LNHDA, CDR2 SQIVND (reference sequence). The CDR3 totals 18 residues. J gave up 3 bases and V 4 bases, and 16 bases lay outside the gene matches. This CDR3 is CASSRARPGGDVDYGYTF. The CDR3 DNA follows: TGTGCCAGTAGTAGAGCTCGGCCAGGGGGCGACGTAGACTATGGCTACACCTTC.

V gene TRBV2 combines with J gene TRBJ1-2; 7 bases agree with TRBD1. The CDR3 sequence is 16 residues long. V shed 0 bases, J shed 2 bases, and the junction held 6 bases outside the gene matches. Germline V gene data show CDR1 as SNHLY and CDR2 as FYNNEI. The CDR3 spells CASSEAPGQTNYGYTF. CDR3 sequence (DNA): TGTGCCAGCAGTGAAGCGCCGGGACAGACGAACTATGGCTACACCTTC. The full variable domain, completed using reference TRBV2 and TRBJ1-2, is EPEVTQTPSHQVTQMGQEVILRCVPISNHLYFYWYRQILGQKVEFLVSFYNNEISEKSEIFDDQFSVERPDGSNFTLKIRSTKLEDSAMYFCASSEAPGQTNYGYTFGSGTRLTVV.